This TCR beta chain was found in a study of T cells in Graves' hyperthyroidism and ophthalmopathy. General study results and limits: Blood also showed most of the thyroid clonotypes that were expanded above 0.001.

This clonotype was counted at least ten times. As yet, its antigen is unknown. RNA transcripts were the template for amplifying TCR beta CDR3 regions. RT-PCR in the first round (using the HTBI primer set) targeted the TCR CDR3. TCRdb redid the calling of the multiplex PCR reads with MiXCR, one entry per CDR3 protein. The repertoire includes about 480,000 distinct CDR3 sequences, approximately 25% of them detected once, and about 11% sits in the top ten. The sample comprised blood. The TCR sequence derives from a woman in her 30s with Graves' ophthalmopathy.

CDR3 protein: CSATFGTAAYEQYF. The CDR3 region has the DNA TGCAGTGCTACCTTCGGGACGGCTGCCTACGAGCAGTACTTC. The rearrangement uses TRBV20-1 and TRBJ2-7; the D gene could be TRBD1 or TRBD2 (5 bases each). The CDR3 is made up of 14 amino acids. Germline V lookup: CDR1 DFQATT, CDR2 SNEGSKA (reference sequence). The V end lost 4 bases, the J end lost 2 bases, and 15 bases lay between the germline ends.